This T cell receptor (beta chain) originates from a study of T cells in narcolepsy. V lost 3 bases to trimming and J lost 7 bases, with 21 bases between them. Per germline, CDR1 SNHLY and CDR2 FYNNEI. The CDR3 runs 16 residues. Libraries were prepared by immunoSEQ multiplex PCR; TCRdb keeps only in-frame clonotypes and omits some of them. The sample gives around 34,000 clones, roughly three quarters of which show up once; roughly 3.5% is in the top ten. This chain links TRBV2 with TRBJ2-5, with D possibly being TRBD2 (6 bases). The receptor was derived from a human donor in good health. Sequencing was performed on memory (CD45RA-) CD4+ T cells from blood. CDR3 residues: CASSERRGTGRWTQYF. CDR3 sequence (DNA): TGTGCCAGCAGTGAGAGACGCGGGACGGGGCGATGGACCCAGTACTTC.